The 20 T cell receptor beta chains below were found in one sample sequenced in a study of blood T cell repertoires in COVID-19. The data were produced by immunoSEQ multiplex PCR, yet TCRdb's version contains in-frame clones alone and is incomplete. This table holds about 98,000 clones, over 70% found once. Sequencing input: peripheral blood. These receptors originate from a woman older than 75 with acute or convalescent COVID-19.

This clone was detected only a few times. J is TRBJ2-3 and V is TRBV28, with 12 bases that match TRBD2. The J segment lost 0 bases and the V segment lost 2 bases, leaving 12 bases of the junction unmatched. This CDR3 comprises 20 residues. Germline values: CDR1 MDHEN, CDR2 SYDVKM. CDR3: CASSLASSSGGGLSTDTQYF. CDR3 bases: TGTGCCAGCAGTTTAGCCTCTTCTAGCGGGGGGGGCCTTAGCACAGATACGCAGTATTTT.

This clone was recorded only once. This chain connects TRBV4-3 to TRBJ2-1, with TRBD1 matching over 8 bases. Looked up from germline, CDR1 is LGHNA and CDR2 is YSLEER. The J segment lost 6 bases and the V segment lost 3 bases, leaving 7 bases of the junction unmatched. The CDR3 has 15 residues. The CDR3 loop reads CASSQDRTGRNEQFF. The CDR3 DNA is TGCGCCAGCAGCCAGGACAGGACAGGGCGCAATGAGCAGTTCTTC.

V and J are TRBV6-2 or TRBV6-3 and TRBJ2-5; TRBD1 is a possible D gene (6 bases). The V gene lost 0 bases and the J gene lost 5 bases, with 16 bases spanning the gap. This CDR3 region has 16 residues. Germline CDR1 and CDR2: MNHEY and SVGEGT. This chain's CDR3 is CASSYSSTGSRETQYF. CDR3 coding DNA: TGTGCCAGCAGTTACTCGTCAACAGGGTCACGGGAGACCCAGTACTTC.

The chain carries TRBV21-1 and TRBJ2-5; TRBD2 is taken as the D call from the table, unchecked against the DNA. TRBV21-1 is an annotated pseudogene. The CDR3 loop spans 16 amino acids. This chain's CDR3 is CASSTWASGYQETQYF. CDR3 sequence (DNA): TGTGCCAGCAGCACCTGGGCTAGCGGGTACCAAGAGACCCAGTACTTC.

This rearrangement joins TRBV6-2 or TRBV6-3 to TRBJ1-2, with TRBD1 identical over 7 bases. V lost 6 bases and J lost 4; bases outside the gene matches: 14. Germline V gene lookup returns CDR1 MNHEY and CDR2 SVGEGT. This CDR3 has 16 amino acids. CDR3 coding DNA: TGTGCCAGCAGCCCTACAGGGGCCCAAGGAGGCTATGGCTACACCTTC. Its translation: CASSPTGAQGGYGYTF.

This chain uses TRBV7-9 with TRBJ1-4; D gene unclear. The V gene's germline CDR1 is SEHNR and CDR2 FQNEAQ (reference sequence). This CDR3 spans 12 amino acids. V lost 5 bases and J 7 bases, leaving 8 bases between the germline ends. CDR3 coding DNA: TGTGCCAGCAGCCCCTCGGGTGAAAAACTGTTTTTT. Translated, it gives CASSPSGEKLFF.

This sequence joins TRBV10-3 and TRBJ2-3; tentatively, D is TRBD1 (5 bases). Trimming took 4 bases from V and 1 from J, leaving 9 bases between them. Germline CDR1 reads ENHRY; CDR2 reads SYGVKD. This CDR3 has 14 residues. In DNA form, the CDR3 reads TGTGCCATCAGTGGGGAACAGGGCACAGATACGCAGTATTTT. Amino acid sequence: CAISGEQGTDTQYF.

The CDR3 DNA is TGCGCCAGCAGTCAGGTCGGGACAGGGTTCGGGGAGCTGTTTTTT. This translates into CASSQVGTGFGELFF. The rearrangement joins TRBV10-1 to TRBJ2-2, with TRBD1 identical over 9 bases. V shed 5 bases, J shed 7 bases, and the junction held 8 bases outside the gene matches. Germline CDR1 is WNHNN and CDR2 is SYGVQD (reference sequence). CDR3 length equals 15 residues.

V gene TRBV7-3 combines with J gene TRBJ2-3, with 14 bases lining up with TRBD2. Looked up from germline, CDR1 is SGHTA and CDR2 is FQGTGA. The CDR3 sequence is 18 residues long. The V segment lost 5 bases and the J segment 0 bases; nucleotides outside the gene matches: 7. This CDR3 is CASSRGLAGGSSTDTQYF. The CDR3 DNA reads as TGTGCCAGCAGCCGAGGACTAGCGGGGGGATCTAGCACAGATACGCAGTATTTT.

The chain combines TRBV18 with TRBJ1-1, with 7 bases that match TRBD1. Germline V gene data show CDR1 as KGHSH and CDR2 as LQKENI. V lost 0 bases to trimming and J lost 5 bases; unmatched junction nucleotides: 9. The CDR3 runs 16 residues. DNA for the CDR3: TGTGCCAGCTCACCACCGAACAGGGGAAGGGTGACTGAAGCTTTCTTT. It specifies CASSPPNRGRVTEAFF. Full variable domain (outside the CDR3, taken from reference TRBV18 and TRBJ1-1): NAGVMQNPRHLVRRRGQEARLRCSPMKGHSHVYWYRQLPEEGLKFMVYLQKENIIDESGMPKERFSAEFPKEGPSILRIQQVVRGDSAAYFCASSPPNRGRVTEAFFGQGTRLTVV.

V is TRBV5-4 and J is TRBJ2-3, with 10 bases aligning to TRBD2. The germline CDR1 and CDR2 sequences are SGHNT and YYREEE (reference sequence). The CDR3 has 15 residues. V trimming: 0 bases; J trimming: 4 bases; junction bases outside the gene matches: 2. The DNA of the CDR3 is TGTGCCAGCAGCTTGGCTAGCGGGGGCGCAGATACGCAGTATTTT. Translated: CASSLASGGADTQYF.

The chain links TRBV18 to TRBJ1-2; possibly TRBD1 for D (5 bases). The CDR3 has 16 amino acids. V was cut by 1 base and J by 8 bases, with 20 bases left in between. Germline CDR1 reads KGHSH; CDR2 reads LQKENI. Here the CDR3 reads CASSPRGNTGEGGYTF. DNA of the CDR3: TGTGCCAGCTCACCACGGGGTAACACGGGGGAAGGCGGCTACACCTTC.

The DNA of the CDR3 is TGCGCCAGCAGCCAAGTTCTTCCGAGACAGGATATCTCCAAAAACATTCAGTACTTC. Translation gives CASSQVLPRQDISKNIQYF. The V gene is TRBV4-1, the J gene TRBJ2-4; TRBD1 is a possible D gene (6 bases). The CDR3 covers 19 residues. The germline V and J ends were trimmed by 1 base and 2 bases, with 21 bases remaining between them. Germline lookup yields CDR1 MGHRA and CDR2 YSYEKL.

This chain connects TRBV19 to TRBJ1-3; D possibly corresponds to TRBD1 (6 bases). This CDR3 is built from 15 residues. Germline V gene lookup returns CDR1 LNHDA and CDR2 SQIVND (reference sequence). V gave up 3 bases and J gave up 4 bases, with 13 bases separating them. CDR3 amino acids: CASSMSGAAGNTIYF. Written as DNA, the CDR3 is TGTGCCAGTAGTATGTCAGGGGCAGCAGGAAACACCATATATTTT.

This chain connects TRBV19 to TRBJ2-1; possible D gene TRBD1, 5 bases. Looked up from germline, CDR1 is LNHDA and CDR2 is SQIVND (reference sequence). The CDR3 consists of 13 residues. The V and J ends lost 5 bases and 4 bases respectively, with 9 bases between them. CDR3 residues: CASSPQAYNEQFF. CDR3 sequence (DNA): TGTGCCAGTAGTCCACAGGCTTACAATGAGCAGTTCTTC.

The rearrangement joins TRBV2 to TRBJ1-3; a possible D gene is TRBD1 (5 bases). CDR3 length equals 15 residues. Looked up from germline, CDR1 is SNHLY and CDR2 is FYNNEI. The V end was cut by 7 bases, the J end by 0 bases, with 13 bases between. The CDR3 region has the DNA TGTGCCAGCACCGAAGGGGCTAGCTCTGGAAACACCATATATTTT. This translates into CASTEGASSGNTIYF.

The chain carries TRBV12-3 or TRBV12-4 and TRBJ1-3; the D is unclear. The CDR3 covers 10 residues. The V gene lost 6 bases and the J gene lost 8 bases, with 5 bases spanning the gap. The CDR3 here is CASSGYTIYF. The CDR3 DNA sequence: TGTGCCAGCAGCGGGTACACCATATATTTT.

The chain links TRBV29-1 to TRBJ1-4, with D tentatively TRBD1 (5 bases). The CDR3 has 14 amino acids. Germline loops: CDR1 SQVTM, CDR2 ANQGSEA. Trimming cost V 4 bases and J 7 bases, with 16 bases left between them. The CDR3 region is CSVGVMQGSEKLFF. The CDR3 DNA reads as TGCAGCGTTGGAGTTATGCAGGGAAGTGAAAAACTGTTTTTT.

This clone has more than one count but fewer than ten. This chain uses TRBV4-3 with TRBJ1-3, with D unresolved. With 0 bases removed from V and 0 bases from J, the gap between germline ends came to 12 bases. Germline V gene data show CDR1 as LGHNA and CDR2 as YSLEER. The CDR3 contains 17 residues. DNA for the CDR3: TGCGCCAGCAGCCAAGATATCGGGCGGGACTCTGGAAACACCATATATTTT. This codes for CASSQDIGRDSGNTIYF.

The chain is built from TRBV5-4 and TRBJ2-3; D may be TRBD1 (5 bases). Trimming removed 1 base from V and 2 bases from J, with 8 bases in between. This CDR3 comprises 14 residues. In germline, CDR1 is SGHNT, CDR2 YYREEE (reference sequence). The DNA of the CDR3 is TGTGCCAGCAGCTTGAGACAGTTCACAGATACGCAGTATTTT. Encoded protein: CASSLRQFTDTQYF.